The 24 T cell receptor beta chains below all came from one sample that was sequenced in a study of T cell repertoires in cytomegalovirus infection. A single record per CDR3 protein comes from TCRdb applying MiXCR to the reads. The data hold hundreds of thousands of distinct CDR3 sequences, with about 30% observed a single time. Their cognate antigens are unknown. The sample here was cultured PBMCs, taken from culture after CMV antigen stimulation. These receptors all come from a human donor in good health (CMV status not recorded). Some clones in this sample may be carry-over from other donors' samples.

The CDR3 region has the DNA TGTGCCAGCACCCCTAGCGGGGGCCTAAGGGAGCAGTACTTC. Encoded protein: CASTPSGGLREQYF. The V gene is TRBV12-3 or TRBV12-4, the J gene TRBJ2-7, with TRBD2 identical over 10 bases. The CDR3 runs 14 residues. Unmatched junction bases numbered 10, after V lost 7 bases and J lost 7 bases.

J is TRBJ1-2 and V is TRBV7-6; 8 bases line up with TRBD1. This CDR3 is 14 amino acids long. The junction had 5 bases not matched to a gene; V was cut back by 1 base and J by 7 bases. Germline values: CDR1 SGHVS, CDR2 FNYEAQ. The DNA for the CDR3 is TGTGCCAGCAGCTTAGGGCGGGGGACAGGTGGCTACACCTTC. Translated: CASSLGRGTGGYTF.

The chain has TRBV19 and TRBJ2-1, with 10 bases lining up with TRBD2. The CDR3 extends over 16 amino acids. With 5 bases clipped from V and 9 bases from J, the junction kept 13 bases outside the gene matches. The V gene's germline CDR1 is LNHDA and CDR2 SQIVND (reference sequence). For the CDR3, the DNA is TGTGCCAGTAGTCCCGGGGGTAGCGGGGGGCGGGGTGAGCAGTTCTTC. Residues: CASSPGGSGGRGEQFF.

In this sample, this clonotype turned up a few times. CDR3 nucleotides: TGTGCCAGCAGTTACTCGAGGTCCGCAGATACGCAGTATTTT. Translated: CASSYSRSADTQYF. This chain links TRBV6-2 or TRBV6-3 with TRBJ2-3; no definite D call. CDR1 is MNHEY, CDR2 SVGEGT, per germline. There are 14 residues in the CDR3. With 0 bases removed from V and 4 bases from J, the gap between germline ends came to 8 bases.

This clonotype was recorded a few times. This chain links TRBV14 with TRBJ2-5; D gene unclear. CDR3 length: 12 residues. V lost 3 bases, J lost 5 bases, and 7 bases lay in between. Per the germline V gene, CDR1 is SGHDN and CDR2 is FVKESK. The CDR3 reads CASSQVAETQYF. The CDR3 DNA is TGTGCCAGCAGCCAGGTCGCGGAGACCCAGTACTTC.

J is TRBJ2-1 and V is TRBV19; 9 nucleotides line up with TRBD2. Losses at the gene ends were 3 bases for V and 5 bases for J; bases not matched to a gene: 5. Per the germline V gene, CDR1 is LNHDA and CDR2 is SQIVND (reference sequence). The CDR3 runs 15 residues. CDR3 coding DNA: TGTGCCAGTAGTATCGTGGCGGGAGGGAACAATGAGCAGTTCTTC. Residues: CASSIVAGGNNEQFF. Complete variable domain (other parts from reference TRBV19 and TRBJ2-1): DGGITQSPKYLFRKEGQNVTLSCEQNLNHDAMYWYRQDPGQGLRLIYYSQIVNDFQKGDIAEGYSVSREKKESFPLTVTSAQKNPTAFYLCASSIVAGGNNEQFFGPGTRLTVL.

V and J are TRBV7-8 and TRBJ2-5; D is possibly TRBD1 or TRBD2 (5 bases each). Trimming removed 5 bases at V and 3 bases at J, with 13 bases between. The germline V gene encodes CDR1 SGHVS and CDR2 FQNEAQ. The CDR3 loop spans 14 amino acids. CDR3 sequence: CASSPGTDKETQYF. DNA of the CDR3: TGTGCCAGCAGCCCGGGGACCGATAAAGAGACCCAGTACTTC.

This clonotype was counted a few times. A read error may explain this, as a much larger clone is one base away. J is TRBJ2-5 and V is TRBV5-5; no clear D. CDR3 length equals 12 residues. Trimming stripped 2 bases from V and 3 bases from J, with 5 bases between. Germline V gives CDR1 SGHKS, CDR2 YYEKEE (reference sequence). The CDR3 protein is CASSFREETQYF. CDR3 DNA: TGTGCCAGCAGCTTTAGGGAAGAGACCCAGTACTTC.

This clonotype was detected only a few times. The chain couples TRBV7-8 to TRBJ2-1; D might be TRBD1 (6 bases). V was pared by 7 bases and J by 0 bases, with 22 bases between. CDR1 and CDR2 from the germline V gene are SGHVS and FQNEAQ. The CDR3 is 18 amino acids. CDR3 in DNA: TGTGCCAGCACCAAGAGGGGGACGAGCGGTAGCTCCTACAATGAGCAGTTCTTC. Translating gives CASTKRGTSGSSYNEQFF.

V usage is TRBV3-1 and J usage is TRBJ2-4; D is uncertain. Trimming took 5 bases from V and 8 from J, leaving 10 bases between them. The CDR3 spans 12 residues. Per germline, CDR1 LGHDT and CDR2 YNNKEL (reference sequence). The CDR3 loop is CASSYGEDIQYF. The CDR3 nucleotides are TGTGCCAGCAGCTACGGCGAGGACATTCAGTACTTC.

At least ten counts were recorded for this clonotype. The V gene is TRBV7-6, the J gene TRBJ2-3, with 10 bases that match TRBD2. The germline V gene has CDR1 SGHVS and CDR2 FNYEAQ. This CDR3 spans 17 amino acids. The V and J ends lost 1 base and 4 bases, in that order; junction bases with no gene match: 8. This CDR3 reads CASSLGPPSGSSDTQYF. CDR3 bases: TGTGCCAGCAGCTTAGGCCCCCCTAGCGGGAGTTCAGATACGCAGTATTTT. The whole variable domain, filled in from reference TRBV7-6 and TRBJ2-3, reads GAGVSQSPRYKVTKRGQDVALRCDPISGHVSLYWYRQALGQGPEFLTYFNYEAQQDKSGLPNDRFSAERPEGSISTLTIQRTEQRDSAMYRCASSLGPPSGSSDTQYFGPGTRLTVL.

There are a few counts of this clonotype. This chain uses TRBV7-2 with TRBJ2-6; D is ambiguous. Per the germline V gene, CDR1 is SGHTA and CDR2 is FQGNSA. There are 17 residues in the CDR3. The V gene lost 5 bases and the J gene lost 0 bases, with 14 bases spanning the gap. This CDR3 is CASSPRATNSGANVLTF. CDR3 sequence (DNA): TGTGCCAGCAGCCCCCGGGCTACAAACTCTGGGGCCAACGTCCTGACTTTC. Filled out from reference TRBV7-2 and TRBJ2-6, the complete variable domain reads GAGVSQSPSNKVTEKGKDVELRCDPISGHTALYWYRQSLGQGLEFLIYFQGNSAPDKSGLPSDRFSAERTGGSVSTLTIQRTQQEDSAVYLCASSPRATNSGANVLTFGAGSRLTVL.

This clonotype was observed a handful of times. The rearrangement links TRBV4-3 to TRBJ2-1, with TRBD2 matching 8 bases. Germline lookup yields CDR1 LGHNA and CDR2 YSLEER. Trimming cost V 11 bases and J 7 bases; bases outside gene matches: 22. The CDR3 runs to 17 residues. The CDR3 protein is CAPPGTSGPRLGNEQFF. The CDR3 DNA reads as TGCGCCCCACCCGGAACTAGCGGACCTAGGTTGGGTAATGAGCAGTTCTTC.

Notes on this clonotype: One base away lies a much larger clone, so this may be a sequencing read error. V usage is TRBV12-3 or TRBV12-4 and J usage is TRBJ1-1; 8 bases map to TRBD1. This CDR3 has 14 residues. The V segment lost 6 bases and the J segment 0 bases; nucleotides outside the gene matches: 3. CDR3 protein: CASRSGGMNTEAFF. CDR3 DNA: TGTGCCAGCAGATCAGGGGGCATGAACACTGAAGCTTTCTTT.

On this clonotype: At one end the junction does not follow the germline gene, possibly because of a read error. V gene TRBV7-8 combines with J gene TRBJ2-3; D is unresolved. Germline V lookup: CDR1 SGHVS, CDR2 FQNEAQ. The CDR3 is 14 residues long. CDR3 coding DNA: TGTGCCAGCAGCTTCGGCAGACCGACGGATACGCAGGATTTT. Its translation is CASSFGRPTDTQDF.

This clonotype was seen more than once but under ten times. The genes are TRBV19 and TRBJ2-6; TRBD2 matches at 7 bases. V shed 8 bases and J 2 bases; nucleotides not matched to a gene: 6. This CDR3 is built from 15 residues. Germline V gene sequence: CDR1 LNHDA, CDR2 SQIVND (reference sequence). As DNA, the CDR3 is TGTGCCAGTCTCCATACTAGCGCTGGGGCCAACGTCCTGACTTTC. As protein: CASLHTSAGANVLTF.

Points on this clonotype: A much larger clonotype is one base distant, so this may be a read error. This chain links TRBV7-2 with TRBJ2-7; tentatively, D is TRBD1 or TRBD2 (6 bases each). Germline CDR1 SGHTA, CDR2 FQGNSA. This CDR3 comprises 14 residues. Trimming left V 6 bases short and J 5 bases short, with 17 bases between. In DNA, the CDR3 is TGTGCCAGCAGTTTCCGGGGGCGCTTTCACGAGCAGTACTTC. Amino acid sequence: CASSFRGRFHEQYF.

This clonotype was observed many times. The J gene is TRBJ1-1, the V gene TRBV7-9; no firm D call. Trimming took 4 bases from V and 0 from J, leaving 12 bases between them. This CDR3 contains 15 residues. Germline values: CDR1 SEHNR, CDR2 FQNEAQ (reference sequence). CDR3 in DNA: TGTGCCAGCAGCTCGCCCCTCTGGGTGAACACTGAAGCTTTCTTT. Translated, it gives CASSSPLWVNTEAFF.

This clonotype has ten or more counts. This chain connects TRBV7-2 to TRBJ2-1; the D gene is possibly TRBD2 (6 bases). CDR1 and CDR2 (germline): SGHTA, FQGNSA. This CDR3 is 13 amino acids long. Trimming left V 3 bases short and J 9 bases short, with 12 bases between. CDR3 region: CASSLNGGLEQFF. In DNA form, the CDR3 reads TGTGCCAGCAGCTTGAACGGGGGACTTGAGCAGTTCTTC.

V is TRBV10-2 and J is TRBJ1-6; 7 bases line up with TRBD1. The CDR3 is 16 amino acids. V shed 0 bases and J 7 bases; nucleotides not matched to a gene: 6. Germline CDR1 reads WSHSY; CDR2 reads SAAADI. In DNA form, the CDR3 reads TGCGCCAGCAGTGAGTCGGAAGAGGGGGCGAATTCACCCCTCCACTTT. As protein: CASSESEEGANSPLHF.

The chain uses TRBV29-1 and TRBJ1-3, with a weak D call TRBD1 (5 bases). There are 12 residues in the CDR3. Germline V gives CDR1 SQVTM, CDR2 ANQGSEA. Trimming removed 7 bases from V and 1 base from J, with 8 bases in between. CDR3 in amino acids: CSGRGSGNTIYF. The CDR3 DNA is TGCAGCGGAAGGGGTTCTGGAAACACCATATATTTT.

This clonotype has a count of ten or more. The chain has TRBV4-3 and TRBJ2-3, with 9 positions matching TRBD2. The germline V gene has CDR1 LGHNA and CDR2 YSLEER. The CDR3 runs 16 residues. J was trimmed by 0 bases and V by 0 bases; bases with no gene match: 1. CDR3 in amino acids: CASSQDLAGSTDTQYF. The CDR3 DNA reads TGCGCCAGCAGCCAAGATCTAGCGGGAAGCACAGATACGCAGTATTTT.

DNA for the CDR3: TGTGCCAGCAGTACCCACGAGCAGTACTTC. It encodes CASSTHEQYF. The V and J genes are TRBV2 and TRBJ2-7; D is undetermined. This CDR3 contains 10 residues. CDR1 and CDR2 (germline): SNHLY, FYNNEI. Deletions cut 5 bases from V and 5 bases from J, with 4 bases between.

This clonotype was detected only a few times. This chain links TRBV4-2 with TRBJ2-1; the match to TRBD2 covers 10 bases. CDR1 LGHNA and CDR2 YNFKEQ come from the germline V gene. This CDR3 comprises 16 residues. V lost 0 bases to trimming and J lost 5 bases; unmatched junction nucleotides: 4. CDR3: CASSQDLAGGHNEQFF. CDR3 nucleotide sequence: TGTGCCAGCAGCCAAGATTTAGCGGGGGGTCACAATGAGCAGTTCTTC.